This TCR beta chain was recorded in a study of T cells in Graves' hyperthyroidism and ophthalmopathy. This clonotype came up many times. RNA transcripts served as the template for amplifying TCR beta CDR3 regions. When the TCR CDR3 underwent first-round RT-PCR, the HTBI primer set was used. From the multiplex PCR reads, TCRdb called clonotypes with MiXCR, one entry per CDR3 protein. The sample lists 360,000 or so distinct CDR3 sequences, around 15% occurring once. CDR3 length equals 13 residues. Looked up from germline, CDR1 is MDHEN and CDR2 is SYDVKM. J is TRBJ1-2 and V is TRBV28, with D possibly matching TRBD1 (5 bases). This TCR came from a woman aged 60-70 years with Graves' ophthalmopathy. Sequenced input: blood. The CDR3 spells CAPPGPENYGYTF. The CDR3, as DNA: TGTGCTCCCCCGGGACCGGAAAACTATGGCTACACCTTC.